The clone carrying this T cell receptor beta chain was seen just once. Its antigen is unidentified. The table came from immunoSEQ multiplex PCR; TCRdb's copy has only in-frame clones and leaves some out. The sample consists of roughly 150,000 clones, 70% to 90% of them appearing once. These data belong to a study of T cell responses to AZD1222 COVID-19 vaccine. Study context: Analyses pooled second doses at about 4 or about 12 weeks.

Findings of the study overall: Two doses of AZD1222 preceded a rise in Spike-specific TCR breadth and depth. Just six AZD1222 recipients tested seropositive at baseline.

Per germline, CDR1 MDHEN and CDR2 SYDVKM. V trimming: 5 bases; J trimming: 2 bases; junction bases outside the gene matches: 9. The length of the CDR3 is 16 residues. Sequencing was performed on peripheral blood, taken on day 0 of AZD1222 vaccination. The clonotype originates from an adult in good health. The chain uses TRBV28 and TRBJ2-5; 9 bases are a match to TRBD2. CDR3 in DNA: TGTGCCAGCAGTCCCCATAGCGGGAGTCCACAAGAGACCCAGTACTTC. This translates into CASSPHSGSPQETQYF.